This TCR beta chain was identified during a study of cytomegalovirus exposure and HLA in healthy donors. Study context: There were approximately 81 million unique TCRs (from HLA-typed donors) in an early data release. Study findings and constraints: Further analysis was carried out later, and it showed several of the most significant clusters appearing linked to common viral pathogens. The study flagged 150 to 200 TCR beta chains as cytomegalovirus-associated. Productive status was seen about 90% or about 30% of the time for most TCR beta V segments in an earlier analysis.

Comments on this clone: As yet, its antigen is unknown.

In the PCR, 60 Vbeta and 13 Jbeta primers were used. Clones were sequenced by immunoSEQ multiplex PCR, and TCRdb holds only the in-frame ones, with some missing. The sample has some 98,000 clones, 80% to 90% seen once. This clonotype was sampled from a middle-aged man in good health and CMV-seronegative. Source material: PBMCs.

CDR3 coding DNA: TGTGCCAGCAGGGGGGCCCCGATGGGTGAAGCTTTCTTT. Residues: CASRGAPMGEAFF. V and J are TRBV2 and TRBJ1-1, with a tentative D call TRBD1 (6 bases). Per the germline V gene, CDR1 is SNHLY and CDR2 is FYNNEI. This CDR3 spans 13 amino acids. Trimming pared 6 bases from V and 7 bases from J, leaving 15 bases between.